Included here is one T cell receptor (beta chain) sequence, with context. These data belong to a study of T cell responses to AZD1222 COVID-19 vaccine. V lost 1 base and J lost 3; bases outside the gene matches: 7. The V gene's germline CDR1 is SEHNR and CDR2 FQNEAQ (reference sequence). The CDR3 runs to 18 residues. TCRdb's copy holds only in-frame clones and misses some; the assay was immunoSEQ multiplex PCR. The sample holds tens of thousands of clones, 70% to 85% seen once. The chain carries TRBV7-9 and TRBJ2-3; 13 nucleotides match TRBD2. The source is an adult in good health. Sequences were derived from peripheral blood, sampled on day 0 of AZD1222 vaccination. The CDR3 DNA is TGTGCCAGCAGCTTAGGTACTAGCGGGAGGGCCTATACAGATACGCAGTATTTT. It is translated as CASSLGTSGRAYTDTQYF.